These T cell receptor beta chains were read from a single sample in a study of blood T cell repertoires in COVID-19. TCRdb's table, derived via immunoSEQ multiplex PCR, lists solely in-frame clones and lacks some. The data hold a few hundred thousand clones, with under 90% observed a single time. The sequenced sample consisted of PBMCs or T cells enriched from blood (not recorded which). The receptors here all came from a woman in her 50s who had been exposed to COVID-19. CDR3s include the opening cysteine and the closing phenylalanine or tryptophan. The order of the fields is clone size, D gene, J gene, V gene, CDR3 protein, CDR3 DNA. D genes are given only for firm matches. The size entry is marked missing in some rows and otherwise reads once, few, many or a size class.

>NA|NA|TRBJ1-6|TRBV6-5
CASTVSRVHSPLHF
TGTGCCAGCACGGTTTCCAGGGTGCATTCACCCCTCCACTTT
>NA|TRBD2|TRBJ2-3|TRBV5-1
CASSFTGGTEGAQYF
TGCGCCAGCAGCTTTACGGGGGGTACGGAGGGAGCGCAGTATTTT
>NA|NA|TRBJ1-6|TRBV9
CASSPDSNSPLHF
TGTGCCAGCAGCCCCGACAGTAATTCACCCCTCCACTTT
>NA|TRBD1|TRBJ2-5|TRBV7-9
CASSSRDSKQETQYF
TGTGCCAGCAGCTCCCGGGACAGCAAGCAAGAGACCCAGTACTTC
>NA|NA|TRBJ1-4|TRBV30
CAWSYDEKLFF
TGTGCCTGGAGCTATGATGAAAAACTGTTTTTT
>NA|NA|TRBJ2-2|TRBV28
CASSFLSSDTGELFF
TGTGCCAGCAGTTTTCTGAGTAGCGACACCGGGGAGCTGTTTTTT
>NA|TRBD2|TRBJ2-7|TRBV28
CASTSRERGAYEQYF
TGTGCCAGCACCTCCCGAGAGCGGGGGGCCTACGAGCAGTACTTC
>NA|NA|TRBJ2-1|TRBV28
CASGQPRGLANEQFF
TGTGCCAGCGGCCAGCCGAGAGGGTTAGCTAATGAGCAGTTCTTC
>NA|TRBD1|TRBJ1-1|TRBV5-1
CASSLGTGPNTEAFF
TGCGCCAGCAGCTTGGGGACAGGACCGAACACTGAAGCTTTCTTT
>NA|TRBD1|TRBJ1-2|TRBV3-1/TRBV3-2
CASSQAPGGFDGYTF
TGTGCCAGCAGCCAAGCCCCAGGGGGCTTCGATGGCTACACCTTC
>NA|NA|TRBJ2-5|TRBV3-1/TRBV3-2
CASSQRLPRQETQYF
TGTGCCAGCAGCCAGAGACTCCCTCGTCAAGAGACCCAGTACTTC
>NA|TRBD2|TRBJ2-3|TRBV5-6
CASSLLAGVSSTDTQYF
TGTGCCAGCAGCTTGTTAGCGGGGGTTTCTAGCACAGATACGCAGTATTTT
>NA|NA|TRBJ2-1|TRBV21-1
CASTKEGNRGLRYNEQFF
TGTGCCAGCACTAAAGAGGGGAACAGGGGGCTGCGCTACAATGAGCAGTTCTTC
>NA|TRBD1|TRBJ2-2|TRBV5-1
CASSLDRVPGELFF
TGCGCCAGCAGCCTAGACAGGGTCCCCGGGGAGCTGTTTTTT
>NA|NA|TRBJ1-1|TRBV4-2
CASSQDGWGPTEAFF
TGTGCCAGCAGCCAAGATGGGTGGGGGCCCACTGAAGCTTTCTTT
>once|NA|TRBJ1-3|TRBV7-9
CASSFGGFGNTIYF
TGTGCCAGCAGCTTTGGGGGGTTTGGAAACACCATATATTTT
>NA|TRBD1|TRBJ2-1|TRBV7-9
CASSYGQGNRNEQFF
TGTGCCAGCAGCTACGGACAGGGGAATAGGAATGAGCAGTTCTTC
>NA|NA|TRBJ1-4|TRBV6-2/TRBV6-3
CASSYWDRDSATNEKLFF
TGTGCCAGCAGTTACTGGGACCGGGACTCAGCAACTAATGAAAAACTGTTTTTT
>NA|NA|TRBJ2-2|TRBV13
CASSLVLSGELFF
TGTGCCAGCAGCTTAGTTCTGTCCGGGGAGCTGTTTTTT
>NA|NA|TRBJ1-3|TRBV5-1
CASSIGQSGNTIYF
TGCGCCAGCAGCATTGGACAGTCTGGAAACACCATATATTTT
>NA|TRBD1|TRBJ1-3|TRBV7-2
CASSPRFGTGGSGNTIYF
TGTGCCAGCAGCCCACGGTTTGGGACAGGGGGTTCTGGAAACACCATATATTTT
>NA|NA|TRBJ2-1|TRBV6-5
CATSFESGNEQFF
TGTGCCACCTCGTTTGAGAGTGGCAATGAGCAGTTCTTC
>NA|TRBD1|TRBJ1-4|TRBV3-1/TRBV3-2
CASSQNPGQGRQKLFF
TGTGCCAGCAGCCAGAATCCGGGACAGGGAAGGCAAAAACTGTTTTTT
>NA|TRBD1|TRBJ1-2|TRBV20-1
CSPGTGGGYTF
TGCAGTCCGGGGACAGGAGGCGGCTACACCTTC
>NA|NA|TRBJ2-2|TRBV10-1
CASKGLGAGELFF
TGCGCCAGCAAGGGTCTAGGGGCCGGGGAGCTGTTTTTT
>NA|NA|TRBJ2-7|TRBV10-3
CAISELMGRQVTYEQYF
TGTGCCATCAGTGAGCTTATGGGCCGACAAGTCACCTACGAGCAGTACTTC
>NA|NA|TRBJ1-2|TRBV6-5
CASSYAGGEALGYTF
TGTGCCAGCAGTTACGCCGGGGGAGAGGCTCTTGGCTACACCTTC